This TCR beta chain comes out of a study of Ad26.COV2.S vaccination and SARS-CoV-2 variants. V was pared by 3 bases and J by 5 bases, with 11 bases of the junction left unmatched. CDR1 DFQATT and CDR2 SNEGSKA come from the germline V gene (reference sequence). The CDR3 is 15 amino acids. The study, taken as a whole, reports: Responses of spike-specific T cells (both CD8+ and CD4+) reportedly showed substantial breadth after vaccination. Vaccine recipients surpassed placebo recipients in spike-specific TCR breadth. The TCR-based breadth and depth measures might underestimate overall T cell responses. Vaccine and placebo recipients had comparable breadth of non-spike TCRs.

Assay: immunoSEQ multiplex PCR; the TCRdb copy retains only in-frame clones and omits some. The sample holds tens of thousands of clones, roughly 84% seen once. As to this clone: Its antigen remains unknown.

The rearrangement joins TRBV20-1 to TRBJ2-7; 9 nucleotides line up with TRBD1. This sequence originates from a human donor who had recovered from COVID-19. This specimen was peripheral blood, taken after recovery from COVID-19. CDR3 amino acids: CSASSDRGVGDEQYF. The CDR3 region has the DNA TGCAGTGCTAGTTCGGACAGGGGCGTCGGAGACGAGCAGTACTTC.